This T cell receptor (beta chain) was found in a study of blood T cell repertoires in COVID-19. Original processing methods: Reference gene primers were amplified, and this amplification served to estimate nucleated cell counts. Profiling relied on immunoSEQ multiplex PCR, and the TCRdb table lists in-frame clones only, not all of them. V, J and clone size were drawn from that table, and D and trimming were deduced from the DNA. The sample records approximately 670,000 clones, 70% to 90% being singletons. CDR1 and CDR2 (germline): LGHDT, YNNKEL (reference sequence). V lost 3 bases, J lost 2 bases, and 8 bases lay in between. The CDR3 extends over 14 amino acids.

Sequenced sample: peripheral blood. The receptor was isolated from a woman aged 18-30 years with acute or convalescent COVID-19. This sequence joins TRBV3-1 (or the pseudogene TRBV3-2) and TRBJ1-3; D gene uncertain. In DNA, the CDR3 is TGTGCCAGCAGCCAGGGGAGCACTGGAAACACCATATATTTT. It encodes CASSQGSTGNTIYF.